This T cell receptor (beta chain) was captured by sequencing in a study of vaccination and CD4 T cells after COVID-19. Indicated treatment: roughly 10-day PBMC culture with coronavirus spike peptide pools or control peptides (ViraFEST assay). This clonotype occurred once. What it recognizes is unknown. Oncomine TCR Beta short-read sequencing was applied to DNA from cultured CD4+ T cells. TCRdb reprocessed the PCR reads with MiXCR, giving one entry per CDR3 protein. The data hold about 11,000 distinct CDR3 sequences, with around 59% observed a single time. The sequencing input was CD4+ T cells from blood, cultured in vitro. The receptor was isolated from a human donor who had recovered from COVID-19.

The DNA of the CDR3 is TGTGCCAGCAGTGAAGGGACAGCGTGGAGCACAGATACGCAGTATTTT. Amino acid sequence: CASSEGTAWSTDTQYF. The rearrangement joins TRBV2 to TRBJ2-3, with a possible D match to TRBD1 (6 bases). The CDR3 sequence is 16 residues long. The V and J ends lost 1 base and 0 bases respectively, with 11 bases between them. Germline V gene data show CDR1 as SNHLY and CDR2 as FYNNEI.